The clone carrying this T cell receptor beta chain was seen more than once but under ten times. This specimen comes from a study of T-cell reconstitution after alpha-beta-depleted transplantation in children. The TCRbeta library incorporated unique molecular identifiers. In TCRdb, the PCR reads were re-called with MiXCR into one record per CDR3 protein. Among 300,000 to 400,000 distinct CDR3 sequences, about an eighth were seen once, and the ten largest hold around 4.5%. The V gene's germline CDR1 is SGHVS and CDR2 FQNEAQ. The CDR3 length is 16 residues. Trimming removed 5 bases from V and 4 bases from J; junction bases left unmatched: 11.

The V call is TRBV7-8, the J call TRBJ1-3, with 7 bases lining up with TRBD1. This receptor was identified in a human donor who donated a stem cell graft to a child with Fanconi anemia. Sample: PBMCs, taken from the stem cell graft. The CDR3 nucleotides read TGTGCCAGCAGCCGAGGGGGCGGCCTCCCGGGAAACACCATATATTTT. This translates into CASSRGGGLPGNTIYF. The variable domain in full, completed from reference TRBV7-8 and TRBJ1-3, reads GAGVSQSPRYKVAKRGQDVALRCDPISGHVSLFWYQQALGQGPEFLTYFQNEAQLDKSGLPSDRFFAERPEGSVSTLKIQRTQQEDSAVYLCASSRGGGLPGNTIYFGEGSWLTVV.